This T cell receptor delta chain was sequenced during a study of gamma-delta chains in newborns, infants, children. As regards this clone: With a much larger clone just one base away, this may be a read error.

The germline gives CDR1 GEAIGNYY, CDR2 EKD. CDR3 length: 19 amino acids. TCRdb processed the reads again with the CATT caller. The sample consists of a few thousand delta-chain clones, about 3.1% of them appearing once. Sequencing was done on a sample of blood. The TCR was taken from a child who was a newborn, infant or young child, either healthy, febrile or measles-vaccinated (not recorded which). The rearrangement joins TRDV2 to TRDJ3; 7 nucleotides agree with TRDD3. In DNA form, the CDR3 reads TGTGCCTGTGACACTGGGGGACTACACCCCTCCCGGGACACCCGACAGATGTTTTTC. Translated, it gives CACDTGGLHPSRDTRQMFF.